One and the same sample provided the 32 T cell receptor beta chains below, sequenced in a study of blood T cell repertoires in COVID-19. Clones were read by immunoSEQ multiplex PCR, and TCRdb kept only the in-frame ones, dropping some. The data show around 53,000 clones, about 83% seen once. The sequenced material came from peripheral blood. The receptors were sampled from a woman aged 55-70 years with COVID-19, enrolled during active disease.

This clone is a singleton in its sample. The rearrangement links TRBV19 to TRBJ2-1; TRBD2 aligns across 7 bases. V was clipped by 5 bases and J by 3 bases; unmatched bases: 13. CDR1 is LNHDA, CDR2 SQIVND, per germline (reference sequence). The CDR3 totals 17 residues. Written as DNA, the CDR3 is TGTGCCAGTAGTCCCTTAATTGCGGGAGCCAGCTACAATGAGCAGTTCTTC. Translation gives CASSPLIAGASYNEQFF.

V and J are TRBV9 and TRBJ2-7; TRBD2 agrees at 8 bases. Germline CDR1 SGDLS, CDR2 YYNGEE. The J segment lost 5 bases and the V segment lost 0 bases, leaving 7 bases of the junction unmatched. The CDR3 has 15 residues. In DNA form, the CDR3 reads TGTGCCAGCAGCGTAGGCGGGGGGCGGTTGGACGAGCAGTACTTC. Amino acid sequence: CASSVGGGRLDEQYF.

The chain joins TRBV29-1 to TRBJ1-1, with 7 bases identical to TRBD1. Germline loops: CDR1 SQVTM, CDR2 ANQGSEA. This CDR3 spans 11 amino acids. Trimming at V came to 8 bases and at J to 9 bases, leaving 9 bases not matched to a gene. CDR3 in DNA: TGCAGCTTTAGACAGGGAAAGAAAGCTTTCTTT. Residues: CSFRQGKKAFF.

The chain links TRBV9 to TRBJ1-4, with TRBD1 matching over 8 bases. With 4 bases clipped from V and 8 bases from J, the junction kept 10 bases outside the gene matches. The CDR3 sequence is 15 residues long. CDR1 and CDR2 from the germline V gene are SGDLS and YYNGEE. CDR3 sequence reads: CASSLYGTGGEKLFF. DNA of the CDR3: TGTGCCAGCAGCCTCTACGGGACAGGCGGAGAAAAACTGTTTTTT.

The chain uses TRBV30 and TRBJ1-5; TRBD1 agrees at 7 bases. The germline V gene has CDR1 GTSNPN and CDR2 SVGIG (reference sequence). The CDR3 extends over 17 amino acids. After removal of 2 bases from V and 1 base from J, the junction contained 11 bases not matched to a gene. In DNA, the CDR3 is TGTGCCTGGAGTAGCAGGACAGGCAGCTTAAGCAATCAGCCCCAGCATTTT. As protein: CAWSSRTGSLSNQPQHF. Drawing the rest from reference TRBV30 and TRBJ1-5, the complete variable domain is SQTIHQWPATLVQPVGSPLSLECTVEGTSNPNLYWYRQAAGRGLQLLFYSVGIGQISSEVPQNLSASRPQDRQFILSSKKLLLSDSGFYLCAWSSRTGSLSNQPQHFGDGTRLSIL.

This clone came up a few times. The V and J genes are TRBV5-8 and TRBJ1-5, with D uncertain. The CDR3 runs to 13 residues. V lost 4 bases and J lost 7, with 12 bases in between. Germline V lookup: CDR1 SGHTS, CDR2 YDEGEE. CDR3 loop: CASSLSGGQPQHF. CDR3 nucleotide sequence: TGTGCCAGCAGCCTTTCCGGAGGCCAGCCCCAGCATTTT.

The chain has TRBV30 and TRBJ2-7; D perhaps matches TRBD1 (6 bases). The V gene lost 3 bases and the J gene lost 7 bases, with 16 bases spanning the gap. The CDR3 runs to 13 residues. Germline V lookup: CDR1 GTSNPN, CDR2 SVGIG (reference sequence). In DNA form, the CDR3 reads TGTGCCTGGAGGACGGACCTAAGGGGGGAGCAGTACTTC. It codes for CAWRTDLRGEQYF.

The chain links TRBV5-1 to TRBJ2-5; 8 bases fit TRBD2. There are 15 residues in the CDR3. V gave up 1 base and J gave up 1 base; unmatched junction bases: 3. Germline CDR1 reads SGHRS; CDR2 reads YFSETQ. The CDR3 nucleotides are TGCGCCAGCAGCTTGACTAGCGGACTCCAAGAGACCCAGTACTTC. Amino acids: CASSLTSGLQETQYF. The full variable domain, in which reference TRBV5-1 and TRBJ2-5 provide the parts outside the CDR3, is KAGVTQTPRYLIKTRGQQVTLSCSPISGHRSVSWYQQTPGQGLQFLFEYFSETQRNKGNFPGRFSGRQFSNSRSEMNVSTLELGDSALYLCASSLTSGLQETQYFGPGTRLLVL.

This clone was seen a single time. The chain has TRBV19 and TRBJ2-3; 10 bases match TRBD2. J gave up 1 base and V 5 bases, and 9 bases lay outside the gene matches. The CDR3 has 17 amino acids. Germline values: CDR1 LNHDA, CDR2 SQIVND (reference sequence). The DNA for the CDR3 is TGTGCCAGTAGTTCCCTGCGGACTAGCGGCCGCACAGATACGCAGTATTTT. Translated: CASSSLRTSGRTDTQYF. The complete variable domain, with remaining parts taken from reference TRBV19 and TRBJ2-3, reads DGGITQSPKYLFRKEGQNVTLSCEQNLNHDAMYWYRQDPGQGLRLIYYSQIVNDFQKGDIAEGYSVSREKKESFPLTVTSAQKNPTAFYLCASSSLRTSGRTDTQYFGPGTRLTVL.

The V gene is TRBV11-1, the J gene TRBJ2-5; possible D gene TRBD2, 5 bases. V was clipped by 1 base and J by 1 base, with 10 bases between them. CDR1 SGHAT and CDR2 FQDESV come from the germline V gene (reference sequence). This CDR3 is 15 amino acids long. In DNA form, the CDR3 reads TGTGCCAGCAGCTTAGGCTCGGGAATCCAAGAGACCCAGTACTTC. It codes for CASSLGSGIQETQYF.

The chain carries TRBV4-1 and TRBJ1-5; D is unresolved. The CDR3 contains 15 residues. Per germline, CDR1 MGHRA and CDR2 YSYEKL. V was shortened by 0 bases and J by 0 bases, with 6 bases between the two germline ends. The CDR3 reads CASSQDTASNQPQHF. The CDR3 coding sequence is TGCGCCAGCAGCCAAGATACAGCTAGCAATCAGCCCCAGCATTTT.

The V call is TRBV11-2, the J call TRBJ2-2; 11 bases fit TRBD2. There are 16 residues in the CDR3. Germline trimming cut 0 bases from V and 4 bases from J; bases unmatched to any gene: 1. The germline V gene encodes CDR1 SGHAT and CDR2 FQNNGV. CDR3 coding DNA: TGTGCCAGCAGCTTAGAACTAGCGGGAGTCACCGGGGAGCTGTTTTTT. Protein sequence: CASSLELAGVTGELFF.

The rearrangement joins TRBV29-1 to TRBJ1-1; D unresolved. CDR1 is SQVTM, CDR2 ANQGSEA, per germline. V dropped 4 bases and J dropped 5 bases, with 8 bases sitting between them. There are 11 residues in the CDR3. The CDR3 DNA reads TGCAGCGTTGTTCTCAGTACTGAAGCTTTCTTT. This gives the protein CSVVLSTEAFF.

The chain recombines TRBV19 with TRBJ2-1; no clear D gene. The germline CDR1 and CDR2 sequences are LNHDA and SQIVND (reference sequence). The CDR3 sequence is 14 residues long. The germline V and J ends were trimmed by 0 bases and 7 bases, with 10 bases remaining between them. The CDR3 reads CASSIDSGWNEQFF. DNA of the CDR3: TGTGCCAGTAGTATAGACAGTGGTTGGAATGAGCAGTTCTTC. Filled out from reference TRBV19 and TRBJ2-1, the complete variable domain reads DGGITQSPKYLFRKEGQNVTLSCEQNLNHDAMYWYRQDPGQGLRLIYYSQIVNDFQKGDIAEGYSVSREKKESFPLTVTSAQKNPTAFYLCASSIDSGWNEQFFGPGTRLTVL.

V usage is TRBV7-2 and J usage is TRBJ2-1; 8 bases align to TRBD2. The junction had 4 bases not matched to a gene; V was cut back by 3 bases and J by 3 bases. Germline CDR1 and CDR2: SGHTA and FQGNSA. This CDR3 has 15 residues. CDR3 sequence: CASSLGLAGYNEQFF. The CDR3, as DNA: TGTGCCAGCAGCTTGGGGCTAGCGGGCTACAATGAGCAGTTCTTC. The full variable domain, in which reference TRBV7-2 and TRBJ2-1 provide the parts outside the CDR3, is GAGVSQSPSNKVTEKGKDVELRCDPISGHTALYWYRQSLGQGLEFLIYFQGNSAPDKSGLPSDRFSAERTGGSVSTLTIQRTQQEDSAVYLCASSLGLAGYNEQFFGPGTRLTVL.

The CDR3 region has the DNA TGCGCCAGCAGCCAAGAGTACCGGGACAGGGGTCTTAGCGGGAGGGCCTGGGAGACCCAGTACTTC. As protein: CASSQEYRDRGLSGRAWETQYF. This rearrangement joins TRBV4-1 to TRBJ2-5; D might be TRBD2 (11 bases). The CDR3 contains 22 residues. V was clipped by 0 bases and J by 5 bases, with 34 bases between them. Germline CDR1 MGHRA, CDR2 YSYEKL.

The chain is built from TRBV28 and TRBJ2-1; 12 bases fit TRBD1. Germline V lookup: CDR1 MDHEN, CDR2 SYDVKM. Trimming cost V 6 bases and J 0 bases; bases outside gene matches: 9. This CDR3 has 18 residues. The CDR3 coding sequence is TGTGCCAGCAGCCCAGGGACAGGGGGCGGGTTCTCCTACAATGAGCAGTTCTTC. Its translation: CASSPGTGGGFSYNEQFF.

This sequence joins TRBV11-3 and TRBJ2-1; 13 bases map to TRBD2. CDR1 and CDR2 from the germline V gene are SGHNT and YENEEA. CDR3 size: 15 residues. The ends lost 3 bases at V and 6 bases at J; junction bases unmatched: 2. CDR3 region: CASSFGLAGVNEQFF. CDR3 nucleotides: TGTGCCAGCAGCTTCGGACTAGCGGGAGTCAATGAGCAGTTCTTC.

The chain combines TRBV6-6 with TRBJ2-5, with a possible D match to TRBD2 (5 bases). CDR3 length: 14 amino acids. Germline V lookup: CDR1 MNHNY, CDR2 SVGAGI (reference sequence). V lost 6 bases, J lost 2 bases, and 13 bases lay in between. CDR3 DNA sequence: TGTGCCAGCAGCCGCGGCGGGCAGCAAGAGACCCAGTACTTC. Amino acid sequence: CASSRGGQQETQYF.

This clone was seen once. The CDR3 nucleotides are TGTGCCAGCAGCCATGACTTTTCCTACGAGCAGTACTTC. This gives the protein CASSHDFSYEQYF. The rearrangement uses TRBV3-1 (or the pseudogene TRBV3-2) and TRBJ2-7; D remains ambiguous. Looked up from germline, CDR1 is LGHDT and CDR2 is YNNKEL (reference sequence). V was pared by 3 bases and J by 1 base, with 7 bases between. The CDR3 has 13 amino acids.

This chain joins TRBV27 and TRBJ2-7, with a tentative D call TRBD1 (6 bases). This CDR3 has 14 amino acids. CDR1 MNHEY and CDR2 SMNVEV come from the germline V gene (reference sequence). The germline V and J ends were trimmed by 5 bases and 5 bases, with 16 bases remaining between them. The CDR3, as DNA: TGTGCCAGCAGTGTGGGGACAACGAGCGACGAGCAGTACTTC. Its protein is CASSVGTTSDEQYF.

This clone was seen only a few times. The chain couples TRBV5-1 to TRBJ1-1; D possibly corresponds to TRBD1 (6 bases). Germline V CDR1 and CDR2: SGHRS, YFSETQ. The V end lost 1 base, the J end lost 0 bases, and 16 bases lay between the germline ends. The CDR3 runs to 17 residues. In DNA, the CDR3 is TGCGCCAGCAGCTTGAGGCCGGGACAACGGATGAACACTGAAGCTTTCTTT. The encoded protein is CASSLRPGQRMNTEAFF.

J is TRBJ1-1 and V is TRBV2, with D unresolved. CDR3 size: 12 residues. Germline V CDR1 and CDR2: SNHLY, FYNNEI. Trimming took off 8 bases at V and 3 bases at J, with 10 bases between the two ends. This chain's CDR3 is CASLREYTEAFF. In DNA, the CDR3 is TGTGCCAGCCTACGGGAGTACACTGAAGCTTTCTTT.

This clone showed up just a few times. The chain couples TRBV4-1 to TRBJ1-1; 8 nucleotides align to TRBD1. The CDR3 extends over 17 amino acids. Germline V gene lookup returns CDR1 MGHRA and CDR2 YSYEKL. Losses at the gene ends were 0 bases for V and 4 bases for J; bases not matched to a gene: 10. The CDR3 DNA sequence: TGCGCCAGCAGCCAAGACGGCGCTCAGGGGGCCGTCACTGAAGCTTTCTTT. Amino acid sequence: CASSQDGAQGAVTEAFF.

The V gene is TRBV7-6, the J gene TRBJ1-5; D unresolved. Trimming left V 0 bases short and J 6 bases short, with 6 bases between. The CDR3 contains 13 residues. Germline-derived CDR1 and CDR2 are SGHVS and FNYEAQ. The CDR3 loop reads CASSLAPTQPQHF. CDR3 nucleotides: TGTGCCAGCAGCTTAGCTCCTACTCAGCCCCAGCATTTT.

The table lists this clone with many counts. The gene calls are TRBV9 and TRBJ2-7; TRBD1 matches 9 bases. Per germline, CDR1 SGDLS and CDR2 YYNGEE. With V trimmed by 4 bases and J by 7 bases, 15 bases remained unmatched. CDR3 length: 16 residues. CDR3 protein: CASSPRGDRANGEQYF. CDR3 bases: TGTGCCAGCAGCCCGAGGGGGGACAGGGCCAACGGAGAGCAGTACTTC.

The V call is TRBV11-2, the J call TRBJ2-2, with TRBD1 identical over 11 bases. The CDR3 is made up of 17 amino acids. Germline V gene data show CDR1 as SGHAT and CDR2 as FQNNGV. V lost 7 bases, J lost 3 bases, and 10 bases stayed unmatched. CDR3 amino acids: CASIPWGQGGYTGELFF. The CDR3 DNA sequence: TGTGCCAGCATCCCCTGGGGACAGGGGGGTTACACCGGGGAGCTGTTTTTT.

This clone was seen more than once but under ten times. The CDR3 loop reads CASSNRGRGTEAFF. As DNA, the CDR3 is TGTGCCAGCAGCAACCGCGGACGGGGCACTGAAGCTTTCTTT. The chain couples TRBV5-4 to TRBJ1-1; unclear D gene. The CDR3 length is 14 residues. With 4 bases removed from V and 4 bases from J, the gap between germline ends came to 14 bases. From germline, CDR1 is SGHNT and CDR2 YYREEE (reference sequence). The full variable domain, in which reference TRBV5-4 and TRBJ1-1 provide the parts outside the CDR3, is ETGVTQSPTHLIKTRGQQVTLRCSSQSGHNTVSWYQQALGQGPQFIFQYYREEENGRGNFPPRFSGLQFPNYSSELNVNALELDDSALYLCASSNRGRGTEAFFGQGTRLTVV.

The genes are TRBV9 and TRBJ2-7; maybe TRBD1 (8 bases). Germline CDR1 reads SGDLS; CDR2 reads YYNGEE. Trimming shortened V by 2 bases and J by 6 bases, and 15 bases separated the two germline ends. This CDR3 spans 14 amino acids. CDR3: CASSVQQGGTEQYF. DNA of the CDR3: TGTGCCAGCAGCGTTCAACAGGGGGGGACCGAGCAGTACTTC.

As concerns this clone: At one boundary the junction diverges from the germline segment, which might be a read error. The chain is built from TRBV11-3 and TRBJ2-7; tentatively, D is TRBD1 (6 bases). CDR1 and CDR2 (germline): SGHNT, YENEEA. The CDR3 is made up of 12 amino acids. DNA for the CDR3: TGTGCCAGCAGCTCCCACTGGGGACACGGCCACTTC. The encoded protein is CASSSHWGHGHF.

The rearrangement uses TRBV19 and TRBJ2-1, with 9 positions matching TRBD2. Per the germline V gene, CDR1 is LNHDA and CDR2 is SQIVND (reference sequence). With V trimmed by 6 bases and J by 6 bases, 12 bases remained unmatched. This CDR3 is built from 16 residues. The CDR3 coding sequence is TGTGCCAGTAGGGGAATAGCGGGAGTTCCCGGCAATGAGCAGTTCTTC. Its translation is CASRGIAGVPGNEQFF.

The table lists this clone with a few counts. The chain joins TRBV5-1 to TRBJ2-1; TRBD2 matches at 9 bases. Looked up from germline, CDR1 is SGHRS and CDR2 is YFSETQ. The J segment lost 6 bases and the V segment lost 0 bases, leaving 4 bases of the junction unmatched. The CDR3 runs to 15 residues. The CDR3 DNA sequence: TGCGCCAGCAGCTTGGTAGCTAGCGGGATCAATGAGCAGTTCTTC. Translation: CASSLVASGINEQFF. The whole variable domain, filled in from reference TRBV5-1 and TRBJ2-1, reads KAGVTQTPRYLIKTRGQQVTLSCSPISGHRSVSWYQQTPGQGLQFLFEYFSETQRNKGNFPGRFSGRQFSNSRSEMNVSTLELGDSALYLCASSLVASGINEQFFGPGTRLTVL.